The 18 T cell receptor beta chains presented below share a single source sample, sequenced in a study of T cell repertoires in cytomegalovirus infection. TCRdb re-analysed the reads in MiXCR, keeping a single row per CDR3 protein. The repertoire has 250,000 to 300,000 distinct CDR3 sequences, 17% of them found once; the top ten carry roughly 45%. The specimen was CD8+ T cells from PBMCs. The source is a human donor in good health (CMV status not recorded). Some clones in this sample may be carry-over from other donors' samples.

In its sample, this clonotype was seen many times. J is TRBJ1-5 and V is TRBV28; D is perhaps TRBD1 (5 bases). V lost 3 bases to trimming and J lost 4 bases, with 10 bases between them. CDR3 length equals 14 residues. Per germline, CDR1 MDHEN and CDR2 SYDVKM. This chain's CDR3 is CASSFGTDNQPQHF. The CDR3 nucleotides are TGTGCCAGCAGTTTTGGGACGGATAATCAGCCCCAGCATTTT.

This clonotype was seen more than once but under ten times. The chain couples TRBV7-9 to TRBJ2-7, with D perhaps given as TRBD1 or TRBD2 (5 bases each). Germline V CDR1 and CDR2: SEHNR, FQNEAQ (reference sequence). CDR3 length: 16 residues. V was pared by 5 bases and J by 3 bases, with 20 bases between. The CDR3 DNA sequence: TGTGCCAGCAGCGGTACCACCTGGGGACGGATCTACGAGCAGTACTTC. Amino acids: CASSGTTWGRIYEQYF.

The chain uses TRBV20-1 and TRBJ2-5, with D perhaps given as TRBD1 or TRBD2 (5 bases each). Germline-derived CDR1 and CDR2 are DFQATT and SNEGSKA (reference sequence). This CDR3 is built from 15 residues. V lost 0 bases and J lost 5, with 16 bases in between. CDR3 nucleotide sequence: TGCAGTGCTAGAGATTGGGGACCTCGAGGGGAGACCCAGTACTTC. Residues: CSARDWGPRGETQYF.

The chain couples TRBV20-1 to TRBJ2-7; D not resolved. V lost 0 bases and J 2 bases, leaving 17 bases between the germline ends. The CDR3 covers 16 residues. Germline CDR1 reads DFQATT; CDR2 reads SNEGSKA (reference sequence). The CDR3 loop is CSARDRSYSEAYEQYF. The DNA for the CDR3 is TGCAGTGCTAGAGATAGGTCGTACAGTGAGGCCTACGAGCAGTACTTC.

The genes are TRBV29-1 and TRBJ1-4, with 11 bases lining up with TRBD1. Germline loops: CDR1 SQVTM, CDR2 ANQGSEA. The CDR3 runs to 15 residues. V lost 4 bases to trimming and J lost 6 bases; unmatched junction nucleotides: 7. The DNA for the CDR3 is TGCAGCGTTGTGGGGGACAGGGGGATTGATGAAAAACTGTTTTTT. Translation: CSVVGDRGIDEKLFF.

The chain uses TRBV28 and TRBJ1-2; D is unresolved. V gave up 5 bases and J gave up 2 bases, with 18 bases separating them. Per the germline V gene, CDR1 is MDHEN and CDR2 is SYDVKM. This CDR3 comprises 16 residues. The CDR3 DNA reads as TGTGCCAGCAGTAGTCTTAGTGCCTTTGGGAACTATGGCTACACCTTC. Translation: CASSSLSAFGNYGYTF.

This clonotype was counted many times. The chain couples TRBV7-6 to TRBJ2-1; 10 nucleotides line up with TRBD2. Germline loops: CDR1 SGHVS, CDR2 FNYEAQ. The CDR3 loop spans 14 amino acids. V lost 3 bases to trimming and J lost 7 bases; unmatched junction nucleotides: 3. CDR3 nucleotides: TGTGCCAGCAGCTTTAGCGGGGGGCTGAATGAGCAGTTCTTC. Translating it yields CASSFSGGLNEQFF. Looking up the rest from reference TRBV7-6 and TRBJ2-1 gives the full variable domain: GAGVSQSPRYKVTKRGQDVALRCDPISGHVSLYWYRQALGQGPEFLTYFNYEAQQDKSGLPNDRFSAERPEGSISTLTIQRTEQRDSAMYRCASSFSGGLNEQFFGPGTRLTVL.

V usage is TRBV7-6 and J usage is TRBJ2-5; maybe TRBD1 (6 bases). The CDR3 sequence is 17 residues long. V was clipped by 5 bases and J by 4 bases, with 23 bases between them. The germline V gene has CDR1 SGHVS and CDR2 FNYEAQ. The CDR3 reads CASSPTSSDRGGETQYF. For the CDR3, the DNA is TGTGCCAGCAGCCCTACCAGCTCGGACCGAGGGGGAGAGACCCAGTACTTC.

The sample holds one count of this clonotype. The chain carries TRBV5-3 and TRBJ2-2; D possibly corresponds to TRBD2 (6 bases). TRBV5-3 counts as an open reading frame of uncertain function. The CDR3 runs 16 residues. Trimming shortened V by 8 bases and J by 2 bases, and 19 bases separated the two germline ends. The CDR3 is CASSVDGTANTGELFF. The CDR3 DNA is TGTGCCAGCAGCGTGGACGGGACTGCTAACACCGGGGAGCTGTTTTTT.

CDR3 protein: CASSPTRITYGYTF. As DNA, the CDR3 is TGTGCCAGCAGTCCGACGCGGATCACATATGGCTACACCTTC. The genes are TRBV6-2 or TRBV6-3 and TRBJ1-2; D not certain. V lost 5 bases to trimming and J lost 5 bases, with 15 bases between them. CDR3 length: 14 amino acids. Germline lookup yields CDR1 MNHEY and CDR2 SVGEGT.

There are many counts of this clonotype. This chain uses TRBV7-2 with TRBJ2-4; 12 positions match TRBD2. This CDR3 has 18 residues. V trimming: 1 base; J trimming: 7 bases; junction bases outside the gene matches: 11. The V gene's germline CDR1 is SGHTA and CDR2 FQGNSA. CDR3 protein: CASSLDPLAGGLGNIQYF. CDR3 in DNA: TGTGCCAGCAGCTTAGATCCACTAGCGGGGGGTCTAGGGAACATTCAGTACTTC.

This rearrangement joins TRBV6-2 or TRBV6-3 to TRBJ2-1; D unclear. The CDR3 is 11 residues long. Germline V gives CDR1 MNHEY, CDR2 SVGEGT. V lost 6 bases and J 7 bases, leaving 7 bases between the germline ends. CDR3 coding DNA: TGTGCCAGCAGCCGCGGAAATGAGCAGTTCTTC. It yields the protein CASSRGNEQFF.

This clonotype came up many times. The V gene is TRBV5-1, the J gene TRBJ2-7; the match to TRBD1 covers 8 bases. Germline V gene sequence: CDR1 SGHRS, CDR2 YFSETQ. The CDR3 is 12 residues long. The ends lost 3 bases at V and 9 bases at J; junction bases unmatched: 5. The CDR3 region is CASSSTGEAQYF. CDR3 bases: TGCGCCAGCAGCTCGACAGGGGAGGCGCAGTACTTC.

This clonotype appeared a few times. The chain employs TRBV3-1 and TRBJ1-2, with 7 bases lining up with TRBD1. Looked up from germline, CDR1 is LGHDT and CDR2 is YNNKEL (reference sequence). V lost 1 base and J lost 5; bases outside the gene matches: 7. The CDR3 runs to 15 residues. In DNA, the CDR3 is TGTGCCAGCAGCCAAGGACAGGGAGGAATTTATGGCTACACCTTC. Its protein product is CASSQGQGGIYGYTF.

The rearrangement uses TRBV12-3 or TRBV12-4 and TRBJ2-7, with 11 bases fitting TRBD2. Unmatched junction bases numbered 5, after V lost 3 bases and J lost 4 bases. The CDR3 runs 15 residues. CDR3 sequence: CASSLTSGAVYEQYF. The CDR3 DNA reads TGTGCCAGCAGTTTGACTAGCGGGGCCGTTTACGAGCAGTACTTC.

This clonotype has at least ten counts. The chain links TRBV7-9 to TRBJ2-1; 10 bases fit TRBD2. The V gene's germline CDR1 is SEHNR and CDR2 FQNEAQ (reference sequence). The CDR3 is made up of 19 amino acids. With V trimmed by 3 bases and J by 1 base, 12 bases remained unmatched. The CDR3: CASSFPVLASGGSYNEQFF. The CDR3 DNA reads TGTGCCAGCAGCTTCCCTGTTTTGGCTAGCGGGGGTTCCTACAATGAGCAGTTCTTC.

This clonotype was observed a few times. The rearrangement joins TRBV9 to TRBJ1-3, with D possibly matching TRBD1 (5 bases). The CDR3 has 15 amino acids. V gave up 4 bases and J gave up 4 bases, with 15 bases separating them. Germline loops: CDR1 SGDLS, CDR2 YYNGEE. The CDR3 spells CASSSQGTPGNTIYF. The CDR3 DNA is TGTGCCAGCAGCTCCCAAGGGACCCCGGGAAACACCATATATTTT.

The sample holds many counts of this clonotype. For the CDR3, the DNA is TGTGCCAGCAGCTTCACTTCCCTGGGCGAAAAACTGTTTTTT. It specifies CASSFTSLGEKLFF. V gene TRBV7-9 combines with J gene TRBJ1-4; no clear D gene. The germline V gene has CDR1 SEHNR and CDR2 FQNEAQ (reference sequence). The V end was cut by 3 bases, the J end by 8 bases, with 13 bases between. This CDR3 is 14 amino acids long.